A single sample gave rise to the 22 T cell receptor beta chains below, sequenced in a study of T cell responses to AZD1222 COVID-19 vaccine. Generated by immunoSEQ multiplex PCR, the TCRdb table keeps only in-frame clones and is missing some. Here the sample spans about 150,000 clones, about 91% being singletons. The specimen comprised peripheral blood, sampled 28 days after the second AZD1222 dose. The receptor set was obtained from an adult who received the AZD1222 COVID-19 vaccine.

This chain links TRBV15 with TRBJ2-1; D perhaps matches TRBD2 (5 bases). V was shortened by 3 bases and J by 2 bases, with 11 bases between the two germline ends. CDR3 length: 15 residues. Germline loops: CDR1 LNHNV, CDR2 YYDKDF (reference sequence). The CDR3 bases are TGTGCCACCAGCAGTAGGACTTGGGCCTACAATGAGCAGTTCTTC. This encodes CATSSRTWAYNEQFF.

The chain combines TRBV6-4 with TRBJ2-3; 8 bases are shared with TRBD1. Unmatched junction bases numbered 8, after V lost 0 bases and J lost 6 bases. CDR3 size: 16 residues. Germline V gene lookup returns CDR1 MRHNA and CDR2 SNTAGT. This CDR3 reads CASSDSEDRGSDTQYF. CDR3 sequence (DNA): TGTGCCAGCAGTGACTCGGAAGACAGGGGTAGTGATACGCAGTATTTT.

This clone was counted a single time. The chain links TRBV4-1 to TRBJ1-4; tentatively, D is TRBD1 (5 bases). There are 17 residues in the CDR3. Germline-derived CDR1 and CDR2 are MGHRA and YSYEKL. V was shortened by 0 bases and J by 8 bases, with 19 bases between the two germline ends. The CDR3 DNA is TGCGCCAGCAGCCAAGACCTATTCGGAGGGGCGGGGGAAAAACTGTTTTTT. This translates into CASSQDLFGGAGEKLFF.

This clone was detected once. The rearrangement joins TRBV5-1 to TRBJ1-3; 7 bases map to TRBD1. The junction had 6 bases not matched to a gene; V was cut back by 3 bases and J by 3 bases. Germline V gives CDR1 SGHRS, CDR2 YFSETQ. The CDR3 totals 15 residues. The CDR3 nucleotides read TGCGCCAGCAGCTCCGAGACAGGGATTGGAAACACCATATATTTT. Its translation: CASSSETGIGNTIYF.

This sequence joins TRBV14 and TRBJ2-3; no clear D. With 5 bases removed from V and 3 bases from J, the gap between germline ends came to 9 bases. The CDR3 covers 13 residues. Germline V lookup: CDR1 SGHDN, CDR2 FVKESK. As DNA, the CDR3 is TGTGCCAGCAGCGACGATGAAACAGATACGCAGTATTTT. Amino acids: CASSDDETDTQYF.

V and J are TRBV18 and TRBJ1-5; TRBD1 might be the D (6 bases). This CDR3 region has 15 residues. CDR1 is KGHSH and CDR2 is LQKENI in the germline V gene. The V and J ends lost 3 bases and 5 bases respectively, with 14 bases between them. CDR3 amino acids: CASSPLNRDYQPQHF. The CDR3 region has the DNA TGTGCCAGCTCACCCCTAAACAGGGATTATCAGCCCCAGCATTTT.

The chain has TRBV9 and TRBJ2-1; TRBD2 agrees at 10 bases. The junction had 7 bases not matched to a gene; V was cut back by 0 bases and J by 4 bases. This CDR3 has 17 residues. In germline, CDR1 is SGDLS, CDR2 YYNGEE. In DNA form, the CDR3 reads TGTGCCAGCAGCGTAGGGGGGCTAGCGGGAGTTTACAATGAGCAGTTCTTC. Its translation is CASSVGGLAGVYNEQFF.

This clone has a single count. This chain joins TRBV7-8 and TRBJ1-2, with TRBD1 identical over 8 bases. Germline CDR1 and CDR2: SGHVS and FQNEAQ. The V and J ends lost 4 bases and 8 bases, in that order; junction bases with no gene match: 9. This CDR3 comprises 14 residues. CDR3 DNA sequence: TGTGCCAGCAGCTCCCCCAGGGGGCGCGGAGGCTACACCTTC. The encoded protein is CASSSPRGRGGYTF.

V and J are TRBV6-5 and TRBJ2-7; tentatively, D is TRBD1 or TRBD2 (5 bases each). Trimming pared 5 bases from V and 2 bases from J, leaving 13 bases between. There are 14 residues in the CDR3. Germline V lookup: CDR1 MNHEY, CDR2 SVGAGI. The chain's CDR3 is CASSIGDGTYEQYF. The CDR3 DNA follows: TGTGCCAGCAGTATTGGGGACGGAACCTACGAGCAGTACTTC.

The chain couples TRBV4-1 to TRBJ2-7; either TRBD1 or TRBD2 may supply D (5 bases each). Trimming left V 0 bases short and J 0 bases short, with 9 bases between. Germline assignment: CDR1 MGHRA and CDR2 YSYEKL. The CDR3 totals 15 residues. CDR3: CASSQEAGTSYEQYF. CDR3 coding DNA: TGCGCCAGCAGCCAAGAAGCCGGGACCTCCTACGAGCAGTACTTC.

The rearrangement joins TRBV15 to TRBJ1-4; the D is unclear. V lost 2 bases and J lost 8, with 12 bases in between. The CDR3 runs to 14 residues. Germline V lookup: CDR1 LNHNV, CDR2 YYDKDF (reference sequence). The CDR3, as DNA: TGTGCCACCAGCAGATCGACGGGGTTCGAAAAACTGTTTTTT. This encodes CATSRSTGFEKLFF.

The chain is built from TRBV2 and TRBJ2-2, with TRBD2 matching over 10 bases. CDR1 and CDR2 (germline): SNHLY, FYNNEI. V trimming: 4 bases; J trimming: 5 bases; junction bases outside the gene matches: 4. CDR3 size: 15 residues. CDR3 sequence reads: CASSVSGGETGELFF. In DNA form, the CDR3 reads TGTGCCAGCAGTGTAAGCGGGGGGGAGACCGGGGAGCTGTTTTTT.

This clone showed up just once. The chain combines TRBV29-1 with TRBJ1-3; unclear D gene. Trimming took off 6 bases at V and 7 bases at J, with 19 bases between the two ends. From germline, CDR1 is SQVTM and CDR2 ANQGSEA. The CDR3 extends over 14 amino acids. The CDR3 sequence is CSVLLVGSSNTIYF. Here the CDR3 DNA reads TGCAGCGTCCTTTTAGTAGGGAGTAGTAACACCATATATTTT.

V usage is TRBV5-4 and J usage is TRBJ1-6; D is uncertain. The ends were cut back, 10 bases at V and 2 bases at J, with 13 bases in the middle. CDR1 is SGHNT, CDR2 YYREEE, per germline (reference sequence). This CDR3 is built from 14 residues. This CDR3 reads CAYQSGTYNSPLHF. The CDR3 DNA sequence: TGTGCCTACCAGTCGGGGACCTATAATTCACCCCTCCACTTT.

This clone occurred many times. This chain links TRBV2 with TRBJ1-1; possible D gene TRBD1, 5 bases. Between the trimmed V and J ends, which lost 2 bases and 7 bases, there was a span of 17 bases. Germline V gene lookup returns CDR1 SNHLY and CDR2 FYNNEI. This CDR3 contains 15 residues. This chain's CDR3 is CASSESDRGAGEAFF. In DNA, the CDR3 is TGTGCCAGCAGTGAATCCGACCGGGGCGCCGGTGAAGCTTTCTTT.

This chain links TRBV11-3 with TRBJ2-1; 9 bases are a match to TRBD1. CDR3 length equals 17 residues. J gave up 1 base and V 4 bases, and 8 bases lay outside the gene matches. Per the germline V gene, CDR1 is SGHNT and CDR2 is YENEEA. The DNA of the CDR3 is TGTGCCAGCAGCTCAAATGCGACAGGGGGGTCCTACAATGAGCAGTTCTTC. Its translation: CASSSNATGGSYNEQFF.

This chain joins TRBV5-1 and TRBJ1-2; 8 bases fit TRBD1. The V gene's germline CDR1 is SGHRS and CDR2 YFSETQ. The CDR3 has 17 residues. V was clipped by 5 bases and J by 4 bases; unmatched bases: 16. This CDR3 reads CASSPTGQGASGYGYTF. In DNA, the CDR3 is TGCGCCAGCAGTCCGACGGGGCAGGGGGCGTCTGGCTATGGCTACACCTTC.

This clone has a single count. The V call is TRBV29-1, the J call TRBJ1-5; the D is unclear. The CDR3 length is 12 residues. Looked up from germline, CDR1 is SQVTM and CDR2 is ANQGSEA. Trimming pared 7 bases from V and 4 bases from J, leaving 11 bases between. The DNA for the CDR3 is TGCAGCGCCGGGGAGGCAAATCAGCCCCAGCATTTT. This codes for CSAGEANQPQHF.

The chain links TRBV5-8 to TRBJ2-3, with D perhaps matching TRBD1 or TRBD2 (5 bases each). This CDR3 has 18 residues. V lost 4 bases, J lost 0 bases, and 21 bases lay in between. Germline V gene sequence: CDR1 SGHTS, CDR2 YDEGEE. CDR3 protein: CASSPYRGGTTSTDTQYF. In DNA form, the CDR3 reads TGTGCCAGCAGCCCTTATCGTGGGGGAACCACTAGCACAGATACGCAGTATTTT.

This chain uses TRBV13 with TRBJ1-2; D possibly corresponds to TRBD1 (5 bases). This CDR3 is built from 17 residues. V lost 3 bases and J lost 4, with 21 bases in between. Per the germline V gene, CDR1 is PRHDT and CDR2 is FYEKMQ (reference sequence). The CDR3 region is CASSLGMENRKSYGYTF. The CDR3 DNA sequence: TGTGCCAGCAGCTTGGGAATGGAAAACAGGAAGAGCTATGGCTACACCTTC.

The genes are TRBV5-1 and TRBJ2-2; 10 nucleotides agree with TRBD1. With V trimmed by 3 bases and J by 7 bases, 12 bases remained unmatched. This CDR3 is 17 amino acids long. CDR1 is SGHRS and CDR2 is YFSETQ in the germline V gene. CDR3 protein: CASSSGTGAPKGGELFF. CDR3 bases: TGCGCCAGCAGCTCCGGGACAGGGGCCCCAAAGGGCGGGGAGCTGTTTTTT.

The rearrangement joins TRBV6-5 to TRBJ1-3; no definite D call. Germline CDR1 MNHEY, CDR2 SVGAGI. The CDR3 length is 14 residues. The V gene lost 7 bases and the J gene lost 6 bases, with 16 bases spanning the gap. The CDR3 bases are TGTGCCAGCAAAACGGACCTGGTTCAAAACACCATATATTTT. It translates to CASKTDLVQNTIYF.